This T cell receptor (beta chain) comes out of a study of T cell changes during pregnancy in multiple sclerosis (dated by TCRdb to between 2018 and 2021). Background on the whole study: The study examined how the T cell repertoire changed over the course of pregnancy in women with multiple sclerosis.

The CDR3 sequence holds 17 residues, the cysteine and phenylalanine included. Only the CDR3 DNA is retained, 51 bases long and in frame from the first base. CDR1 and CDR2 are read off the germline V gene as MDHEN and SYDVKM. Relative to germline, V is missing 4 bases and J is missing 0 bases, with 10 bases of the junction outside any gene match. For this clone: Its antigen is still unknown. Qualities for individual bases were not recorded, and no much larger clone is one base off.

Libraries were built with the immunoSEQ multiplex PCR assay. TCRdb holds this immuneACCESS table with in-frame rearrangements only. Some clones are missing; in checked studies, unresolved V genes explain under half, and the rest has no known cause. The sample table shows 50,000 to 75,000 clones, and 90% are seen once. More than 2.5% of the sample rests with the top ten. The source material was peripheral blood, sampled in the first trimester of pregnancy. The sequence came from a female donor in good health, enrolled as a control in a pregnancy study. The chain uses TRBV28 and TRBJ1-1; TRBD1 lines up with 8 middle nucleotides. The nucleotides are TGTGCCAGCAGTTCCAACAGGGGGACAAGTTTGAACACTGAAGCTTTCTTT. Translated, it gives CASSSNRGTSLNTEAFF.